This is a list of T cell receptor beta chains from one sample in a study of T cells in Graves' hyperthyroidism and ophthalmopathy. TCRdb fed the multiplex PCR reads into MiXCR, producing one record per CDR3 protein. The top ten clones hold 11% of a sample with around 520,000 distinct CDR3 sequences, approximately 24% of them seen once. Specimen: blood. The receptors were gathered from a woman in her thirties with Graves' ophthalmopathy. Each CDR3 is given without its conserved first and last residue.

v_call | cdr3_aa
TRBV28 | ASSLGGAQNTEAF
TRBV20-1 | SARDPLHSYEQY
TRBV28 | ASHGVIGANTEAF
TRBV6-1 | ASSVAVTGELF
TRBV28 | ASSLISWQTEAF
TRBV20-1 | SAREPETQY
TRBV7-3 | ASSSTGGGSEAF
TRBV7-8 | ASRPNRDRVAGELF
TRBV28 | ASSTRRYEQY
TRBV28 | AAQGSDGRNQPQH